The next 21 T cell receptor beta chains were all read from a single sample in a study of blood T cell repertoires in COVID-19. Sequenced by immunoSEQ multiplex PCR; TCRdb stores in-frame clones only, minus some. Found here are around 200,000 clones, roughly nine tenths of them singletons; the top ten hold about 2%. Specimen: peripheral blood. These receptor sequences come from a woman in her forties or fifties with acute or convalescent COVID-19.

J is TRBJ1-1 and V is TRBV7-9; 10 bases align to TRBD1. The CDR3 is 17 residues long. V was clipped by 5 bases and J by 5 bases; unmatched bases: 14. Germline V gene sequence: CDR1 SEHNR, CDR2 FQNEAQ (reference sequence). This CDR3 is CASSLRKLDRGETEAFF. The DNA of the CDR3 is TGTGCCAGCAGCCTAAGGAAGTTGGACAGGGGGGAGACTGAAGCTTTCTTT.

The chain couples TRBV6-2 or TRBV6-3 to TRBJ2-7; 10 positions match TRBD2. The CDR3 consists of 13 residues. Germline V gene data show CDR1 as MNHEY and CDR2 as SVGEGT. After removal of 4 bases from V and 6 bases from J, the junction contained 3 bases not matched to a gene. CDR3 DNA sequence: TGTGCCAGCAGTTTGGGACTAGCGCGCGAGCAGTACTTC. Translated: CASSLGLAREQYF.

V and J are TRBV21-1 and TRBJ1-3. TRBV21-1 is an annotated pseudogene. The CDR3 length is 14 residues. The CDR3 sequence: CASTSRVAGNTIYF. CDR3 in DNA: TGTGCCAGCACCTCAAGAGTTGCTGGAAACACCATATATTTT.

The chain combines TRBV29-1 with TRBJ2-5; 9 positions match TRBD2. The ends lost 6 bases at V and 2 bases at J; junction bases unmatched: 4. This CDR3 is built from 13 residues. The germline V gene has CDR1 SQVTM and CDR2 ANQGSEA. DNA for the CDR3: TGCAGCGTCTTGACTAGCGGTCAAGAGACCCAGTACTTC. Its protein is CSVLTSGQETQYF.

This chain connects TRBV30 to TRBJ2-3, with 13 bases identical to TRBD2. Germline V lookup: CDR1 GTSNPN, CDR2 SVGIG (reference sequence). The CDR3 is 19 amino acids. J gave up 2 bases and V 1 base, and 12 bases lay outside the gene matches. Written as DNA, the CDR3 is TGTGCCTGGAGTGCGATCACTAGCGGGAGGGGTAGGCACACAGATACGCAGTATTTT. Its protein is CAWSAITSGRGRHTDTQYF.

Here the CDR3 DNA reads TGTGCCAGCGCCGAGGGGGCATGGGCTTTCTTT. Its translation is CASAEGAWAFF. V is TRBV12-3 or TRBV12-4 and J is TRBJ1-1, with TRBD1 matching over 7 bases. The V gene end was trimmed by 8 bases and the J gene end by 11 bases; junction bases not matched to a gene: 8. The CDR3 spans 11 residues.

V and J are TRBV9 and TRBJ2-2, with TRBD2 as a possible D gene (6 bases). With 4 bases removed from V and 7 bases from J, the gap between germline ends came to 14 bases. Per the germline V gene, CDR1 is SGDLS and CDR2 is YYNGEE. The CDR3 contains 14 residues. CDR3: CASSSSSVNGELFF. DNA of the CDR3: TGTGCCAGCAGCTCTTCTAGCGTTAACGGGGAGCTGTTTTTT.

The chain employs TRBV6-6 and TRBJ2-5; 8 bases match TRBD2. Germline values: CDR1 MNHNY, CDR2 SVGAGI (reference sequence). The CDR3 extends over 14 amino acids. Trimming removed 8 bases from V and 5 bases from J; junction bases left unmatched: 10. CDR3 residues: CASCAGGGIETQYF. The CDR3 DNA is TGTGCCAGCTGCGCGGGGGGAGGCATTGAGACCCAGTACTTC.

This rearrangement joins TRBV12-2 to TRBJ1-2; the D call of TRBD1 is as the table states it, not checked on the DNA. TRBV12-2 is deemed a pseudogene. The CDR3 is 15 amino acids. In nucleotides, the CDR3 is TGTGCAAGTCGCCCCGACAGGCGCAGGAACTATGGCTACACCTTC. It yields the protein CASRPDRRRNYGYTF.

The rearrangement links TRBV15 to TRBJ1-4; the match to TRBD1 covers 9 bases. This CDR3 spans 18 amino acids. After removal of 5 bases from V and 2 bases from J, the junction contained 12 bases not matched to a gene. Germline V gene sequence: CDR1 LNHNV, CDR2 YYDKDF (reference sequence). The CDR3 DNA sequence: TGTGCCACCAGCGATCTCCCGGGACAGGGAATCACTAATGAAAAACTGTTTTTT. It specifies CATSDLPGQGITNEKLFF.

V is TRBV23-1 and J is TRBJ2-3; a possible D gene is TRBD2 (5 bases). TRBV23-1 is given ORF status, its function remaining uncertain. Trimming removed 4 bases from V and 3 bases from J, with 11 bases in between. This CDR3 is 14 amino acids long. CDR3 nucleotides: TGCGCCAGCAGTCTTACGGGATCTACAGATACGCAGTATTTT. Amino acids: CASSLTGSTDTQYF.

This clone came up once. The V gene is TRBV7-2, the J gene TRBJ2-5, with 9 bases that match TRBD2. V was pared by 1 base and J by 4 bases, with 4 bases of the junction left unmatched. From germline, CDR1 is SGHTA and CDR2 FQGNSA. The CDR3 totals 15 residues. The CDR3 spells CASSLDAGGGETQYF. The CDR3 DNA reads as TGTGCCAGCAGCTTAGACGCGGGAGGGGGAGAGACCCAGTACTTC.

The CDR3 region is CASSPRQAATNEKLFF. The CDR3 nucleotides are TGTGCCAGCAGCCCTAGACAGGCTGCAACTAATGAAAAACTGTTTTTT. The V and J genes are TRBV7-2 and TRBJ1-4, with a weak D call TRBD1 (6 bases). V dropped 5 bases and J dropped 0 bases, with 13 bases sitting between them. Per germline, CDR1 SGHTA and CDR2 FQGNSA. The CDR3 loop spans 16 amino acids.

The sample holds one count of this clone. J is TRBJ1-1 and V is TRBV2; no clear D gene. CDR3 length equals 14 residues. The germline CDR1 and CDR2 sequences are SNHLY and FYNNEI. V was pared by 5 bases and J by 1 base, with 11 bases between. The CDR3 spells CASSSRRGNTEAFF. The CDR3 DNA reads as TGTGCCAGCAGTTCTAGACGGGGGAACACTGAAGCTTTCTTT.

The chain combines TRBV19 with TRBJ2-1, with 11 bases fitting TRBD2. Germline V gives CDR1 LNHDA, CDR2 SQIVND (reference sequence). The CDR3 has 15 amino acids. Unmatched junction bases numbered 5, after V lost 6 bases and J lost 4 bases. This chain's CDR3 is CASREGLAVYNEQFF. The DNA of the CDR3 is TGTGCCAGTAGAGAGGGACTAGCGGTTTACAATGAGCAGTTCTTC.

This clone has just one count. The genes are TRBV10-3 and TRBJ2-2; D not certain. Deletions cut 1 base from V and 3 bases from J, with 9 bases between. The CDR3 consists of 15 residues. Per germline, CDR1 ENHRY and CDR2 SYGVKD. CDR3 region: CAISEYSTDTGELFF. In nucleotides, the CDR3 is TGTGCCATCAGTGAGTATAGCACCGACACCGGGGAGCTGTTTTTT.

The chain joins TRBV19 to TRBJ2-5, with 9 bases aligning to TRBD1. Germline loops: CDR1 LNHDA, CDR2 SQIVND (reference sequence). Trimming removed 5 bases from V and 7 bases from J; junction bases left unmatched: 8. This CDR3 contains 14 residues. The CDR3 reads CASSAGQGTGTQYF. CDR3 coding DNA: TGTGCCAGTAGTGCGGGACAGGGAACCGGGACCCAGTACTTC.

This rearrangement joins TRBV7-2 to TRBJ2-7; 9 bases line up with TRBD2. The CDR3 is 16 residues long. Germline V CDR1 and CDR2: SGHTA, FQGNSA. The V and J ends lost 2 bases and 3 bases, in that order; junction bases with no gene match: 8. CDR3 sequence: CASSLTRGRGGYEQYF. In DNA, the CDR3 is TGTGCCAGCAGCTTAACTCGCGGGAGGGGGGGCTACGAGCAGTACTTC.

This rearrangement joins TRBV7-9 to TRBJ2-7, with D unclear. With 4 bases removed from V and 0 bases from J, the gap between germline ends came to 10 bases. CDR1 and CDR2 (germline): SEHNR, FQNEAQ (reference sequence). The CDR3 is made up of 14 amino acids. The CDR3 sequence is CASSSLGSSYEQYF. CDR3 DNA sequence: TGTGCCAGCAGCTCCCTCGGTAGCTCCTACGAGCAGTACTTC. Full variable domain (outside the CDR3, taken from reference TRBV7-9 and TRBJ2-7): DTGVSQNPRHKITKRGQNVTFRCDPISEHNRLYWYRQTLGQGPEFLTYFQNEAQLEKSRLLSDRFSAERPKGSFSTLEIQRTEQGDSAMYLCASSSLGSSYEQYFGPGTRLTVT.

V usage is TRBV5-6 and J usage is TRBJ1-2, with D possibly matching TRBD1 (5 bases). Germline V gene sequence: CDR1 SGHDT, CDR2 YYEEEE. V was trimmed by 3 bases and J by 6 bases, leaving 18 bases between them. There are 15 residues in the CDR3. The CDR3 nucleotides are TGTGCCAGCAGCTCCCTTAGTTGGGGCTCGGATGGCTACACCTTC. Translated, it gives CASSSLSWGSDGYTF.

The chain joins TRBV29-1 to TRBJ1-5, with D uncertain. The CDR3 contains 14 residues. From germline, CDR1 is SQVTM and CDR2 ANQGSEA. V was cut by 4 bases and J by 4 bases, with 14 bases left in between. CDR3 residues: CSVGEGGPNQPQHF. CDR3 nucleotides: TGCAGCGTTGGGGAGGGTGGGCCTAATCAGCCCCAGCATTTT.